The sequence of this T cell receptor beta chain was determined in a study of T cells after yellow fever vaccination (dated by TCRdb to the late 2010s). For the wider study: The SMART-Seq v4 Ultra Low Input RNA kit was used to prepare libraries from fractions with low cell numbers. To follow T-cell clones before and after both primary and booster YFV17D yellow fever vaccination, bulk TCR alpha and beta repertoires underwent longitudinal sequencing. Two healthy male donors made up the cohort, one aged 18 to 30 years and the other aged 30 to 40 years. Blood samples were taken at several timepoints before and after primary and secondary immunization, and bulk PBMC replicates and cell subsets were isolated. General findings and caveats noted by the study authors: Computational filtering was needed because FACS-sorted repertoires could contain abundant contaminating clonotypes from the bulk population. Compared with the primary T-cell response, the secondary T-cell response was faster but weaker, reaching its peak on day 5 rather than on day 15. Only a couple of donors were included in the study, so the extent to which the findings can be generalized is limited. A small fraction of clonotypes appeared in both the CD4 and CD8 compartments, likely as a result of convergent recombination. After the booster, most of the clones that had expanded following primary vaccination were detected again (roughly 96% of CD4 and 80% to 90% of CD8), which suggests that memory was broadly maintained.

This sample's treatment or condition label indicates: live attenuated yellow fever vaccine strain. Two biological replicates of bulk PBMCs were collected at each blood-draw timepoint. PBMCs were isolated from peripheral blood using a standard Ficoll-Paque protocol. TriZol was used to extract RNA from bulk PBMCs, CD4 and CD8 fractions, and dextramer-positive and dextramer-negative fractions. Sequencing was carried out with an Illumina NovaSeq 6000. TCR cDNA was synthesized by 5'RACE template switching, which introduced a universal primer site and unique molecular identifiers. cDNA synthesis was primed from both the TCR alpha and TCR beta constant segments. Library amplification used two PCR steps, and the second PCR step added sample barcodes and sequencing adapters. Sequencing of the libraries was done on either Illumina HiSeq 2500 (2x100 bp) or NovaSeq (2x150 bp). In the authors' own workflow: MIGEC was used to demultiplex reads and collapse the reads into UMI consensus sequences, and MiXCR was used for V(D)J alignment. Using edgeR on replicate PBMC samples, clonotypes were called vaccine-responding if FDR was below 0.01 and the log2 fold change was above 5 up to day 15. Bulk clonotypes were assigned CD4 or CD8 identity according to which sequenced CD4 or CD8 repertoire held them at higher abundance. TCRdb reprocessing: public reads trimmed at Q25 with fastp, clones called with MiXCR, in-frame beta chains kept. Identical CDR3 proteins give one entry, which carries the most common genes and DNA. The V and J calls and clone size are TCRdb's, not the authors'. Present in this sample are hundreds of thousands of distinct CDR3 sequences, over 3.5% of which were seen just once. The top ten constitute 20% to 25% of the sample.

This clonotype was counted between two and nine times. The antigen it binds to is not known. Base quality data are lacking; no much larger clone is found one base away. V and J are trimmed by 5 bases and 5 bases, and the gene matches miss 9 bases of the junction. CDR1 and CDR2 are drawn from the germline V gene: SGHTA, FQGTGA. The CDR3 runs 15 residues from the cysteine to the phenylalanine. CDR3 DNA is the only sequence kept; it has 45 bases, read in frame from the first base. The rearrangement combines TRBV7-3 with TRBJ2-3; 8 nucleotides in the junction match TRBD2. The material sequenced was PBMCs, taken 5 days after the yellow fever booster vaccination. The receptor's source is a man younger than 35 who received the YFV17D yellow fever vaccine. DNA sequence: TGTGCCAGCAGCCTCATCGGGGGGGCCATAGATACGCAGTATTTT. This yields the protein CASSLIGGAIDTQYF.